This entry is about one TCR beta chain. Participants' own reports of clinical history determined their cohort assignment. This record belongs to a study of blood T cell repertoires in COVID-19. Study-level background: The samples span acute and convalescent COVID-19 from the United States, Italy and Spain. The analysed material was cDNA or gDNA that came from T cells, B-cell-depleted T cells, or PBMCs.

Germline loops: CDR1 LNHDA, CDR2 SQIVND (reference sequence). CDR3 length: 16 residues. With 3 bases removed from V and 2 bases from J, the gap between germline ends came to 11 bases. The protocol was immunoSEQ multiplex PCR, while the TCRdb copy is restricted to in-frame clones and leaves out a portion. The sample holds approximately 280,000 clones, under 90% seen once. The TCR sequence derives from a woman in her sixties or seventies who had recovered from COVID-19. The V and J genes are TRBV19 and TRBJ2-6, with D perhaps matching TRBD2 (6 bases). The sequencing input was PBMCs or T cells enriched from blood (not recorded which). The CDR3 sequence is CASSMFSGAGANVLTF. For the CDR3, the DNA is TGTGCCAGTAGTATGTTCTCGGGGGCTGGGGCCAACGTCCTGACTTTC.